The entry below gives a single T cell receptor beta chain sequence along with its context. The data originate from a study of T cells in Graves' hyperthyroidism and ophthalmopathy. Amplified TCR beta CDR3 regions came from RNA transcripts. Initially, a first-round RT-PCR of the TCR CDR3 employed the HTBI primer set. TCRdb re-analysed the multiplex PCR reads in MiXCR, keeping a single row per CDR3 protein. The repertoire includes 300,000 to 450,000 distinct CDR3 sequences, around 14% of them detected once, and 9.2% sits in the top ten. The TCR was taken from a woman aged 18 to 35 with Graves' hyperthyroidism. Sample: blood.

In DNA form, the CDR3 reads TGTGCCACCAGTGGGGTTCGCAACACCGGGGAGCTGTTTTTT. Translating gives CATSGVRNTGELFF. The chain carries TRBV24-1 and TRBJ2-2, with unresolved D. V was shortened by 5 bases and J by 2 bases, with 8 bases between the two germline ends. Per the germline V gene, CDR1 is KGHDR and CDR2 is SFDVKD. The CDR3 runs to 14 residues.